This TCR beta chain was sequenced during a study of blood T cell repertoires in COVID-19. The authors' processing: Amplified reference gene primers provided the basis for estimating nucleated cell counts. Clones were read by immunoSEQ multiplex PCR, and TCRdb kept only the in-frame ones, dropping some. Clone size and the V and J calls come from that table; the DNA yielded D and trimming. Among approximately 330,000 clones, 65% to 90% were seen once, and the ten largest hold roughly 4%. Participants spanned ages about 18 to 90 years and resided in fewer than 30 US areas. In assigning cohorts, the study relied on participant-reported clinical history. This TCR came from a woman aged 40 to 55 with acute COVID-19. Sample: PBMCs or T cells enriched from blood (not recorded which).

This CDR3 is CASSLGRDRGVYPQHF. DNA for the CDR3: TGTGCCAGCAGCCTAGGGCGGGACAGGGGAGTTTACCCCCAGCATTTT. The J gene is TRBJ1-5, the V gene TRBV5-5; 10 positions match TRBD1. Unmatched junction bases numbered 14, after V lost 4 bases and J lost 10 bases. The CDR3 has 16 residues. The germline CDR1 and CDR2 sequences are SGHKS and YYEKEE (reference sequence). The entire variable domain, with the rest obtained from reference TRBV5-5 and TRBJ1-5, is as follows: DAGVTQSPTHLIKTRGQQVTLRCSPISGHKSVSWYQQVLGQGPQFIFQYYEKEERGRGNFPDRFSARQFPNYSSELNVNALLLGDSALYLCASSLGRDRGVYPQHFGDGTRLSIL.